This entry features one T cell receptor beta chain sequence. Its specificity is not known. This sample stems from a study of CXCR3-negative and CXCR3-positive naive CD8 T cells. Findings of the study overall: Cryopreserved PBMCs had partly decreased CXCR3 expression; fresh PBMCs were used in most assays. In CXCR3-positive naive cells, the TRB CDR3s were more hydrophobic than in CXCR3-negative naive cells.

TRB cDNA was prepared as libraries by UMI-labeled 5' RACE. TCRdb re-analyzed the 5' RACE reads; it lists each CDR3 protein once, without DNA. This sample's clone table lists fewer than 140,000 distinct CDR3 sequences. Germline assignment: CDR1 MDHEN and CDR2 SYDVKM. The CDR3 is made up of 14 amino acids. This TCR came from a human donor in good health. Some clones in this sample may be carry-over from other donors' samples. The gene calls are TRBV28 and TRBJ2-3; TCRdb indicates TRBD1, and absent DNA this call remains unverified. The sample comprised naive CXCR3+ CD8+ T cells from blood. Stated subset: CD45RO-CCR7+CD27+CD95- naive CD8+ T cells expressing CXCR3 (TNR3+). CDR3: CASSWGTSTDTQYF.